This TCR beta chain originates from a study of graft-versus-host responses after intestinal transplantation. Across the study: Recipients uniformly received anti-thymocyte globulin induction, followed by tacrolimus and steroids for approximately 3 years. Regarding the study as a whole: GvH clones occurred in recipient marrow; some first appeared in ileum or blood. Graft-versus-host to host-versus-graft clonal ratios in allografts were high in patients with graft-donor T cell macrochimerism. Early HvG declines after transplant were associated with peak circulating GvH clone levels.

This CDR3 has 15 amino acids. Germline V gene data show CDR1 as MNHNS and CDR2 as SASEGT. V shed 1 base and J shed 3 bases, with 13 bases lying between them. Assay used: immunoSEQ multiplex PCR; TCRdb lists only in-frame clones, some missing. The sample lists roughly 29,000 clones; roughly 85% were seen once. As for this clone: Its antigen is undetermined.

The rearrangement uses TRBV6-1 and TRBJ2-7; a possible D gene is TRBD1 (6 bases). The material sequenced was PBMCs, taken around 62 weeks after intestinal transplantation. The TCR sequence derives from a human patient who received an intestinal transplant, so some T cells may come from the graft donor. DNA of the CDR3: TGTGCCAGCAGTGAAGAAGACAGGCCCCTCTACGAGCAGTACTTC. This sequence encodes CASSEEDRPLYEQYF.